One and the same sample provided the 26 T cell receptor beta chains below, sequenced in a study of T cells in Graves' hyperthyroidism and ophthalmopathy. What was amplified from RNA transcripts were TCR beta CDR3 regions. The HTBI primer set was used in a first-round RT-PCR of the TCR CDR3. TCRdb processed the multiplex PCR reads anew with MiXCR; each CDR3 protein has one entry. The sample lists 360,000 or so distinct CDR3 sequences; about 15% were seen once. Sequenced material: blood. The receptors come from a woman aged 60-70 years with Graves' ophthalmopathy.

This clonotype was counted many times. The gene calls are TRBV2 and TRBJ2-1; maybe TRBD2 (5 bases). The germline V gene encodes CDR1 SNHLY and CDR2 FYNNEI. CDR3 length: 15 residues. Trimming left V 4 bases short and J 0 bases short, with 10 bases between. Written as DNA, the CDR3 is TGTGCCAGCAGTGGGCTAAGCGGCTCCTACAATGAGCAGTTCTTC. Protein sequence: CASSGLSGSYNEQFF. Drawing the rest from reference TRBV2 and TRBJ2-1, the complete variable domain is EPEVTQTPSHQVTQMGQEVILRCVPISNHLYFYWYRQILGQKVEFLVSFYNNEISEKSEIFDDQFSVERPDGSNFTLKIRSTKLEDSAMYFCASSGLSGSYNEQFFGPGTRLTVL.

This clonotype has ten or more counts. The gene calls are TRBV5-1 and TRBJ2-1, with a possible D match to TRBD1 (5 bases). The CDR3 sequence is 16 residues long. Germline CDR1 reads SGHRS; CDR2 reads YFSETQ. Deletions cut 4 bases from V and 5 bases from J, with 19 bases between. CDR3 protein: CASSPSGNWGNNEQFF. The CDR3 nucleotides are TGCGCCAGCAGCCCGTCCGGTAATTGGGGCAACAATGAGCAGTTCTTC.

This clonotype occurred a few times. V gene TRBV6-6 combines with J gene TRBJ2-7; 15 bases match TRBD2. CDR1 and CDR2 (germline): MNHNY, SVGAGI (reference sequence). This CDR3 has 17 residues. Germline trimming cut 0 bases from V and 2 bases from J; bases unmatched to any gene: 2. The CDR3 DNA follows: TGTGCCAGCAGTTACTCAGGACTAGCGGGAGGGACCTACGAGCAGTACTTC. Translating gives CASSYSGLAGGTYEQYF.

CDR3 nucleotide sequence: TGTGCCAGCAGCCACCGGACAGGGCGAAATGAGCAGTTCTTC. Amino acids: CASSHRTGRNEQFF. V and J are TRBV13 and TRBJ2-1; 8 nucleotides line up with TRBD1. The trim removed 5 bases at V and 7 bases at J, leaving 7 bases unmatched. CDR1 PRHDT and CDR2 FYEKMQ come from the germline V gene (reference sequence). This CDR3 has 14 amino acids.

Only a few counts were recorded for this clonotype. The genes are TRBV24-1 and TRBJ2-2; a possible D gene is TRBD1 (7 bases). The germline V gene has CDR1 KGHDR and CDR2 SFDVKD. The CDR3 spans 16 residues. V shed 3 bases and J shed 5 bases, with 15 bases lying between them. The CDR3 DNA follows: TGTGCCACCAGTGATGTGCAGGGGGGAAGAACCGGGGAGCTGTTTTTT. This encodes CATSDVQGGRTGELFF.

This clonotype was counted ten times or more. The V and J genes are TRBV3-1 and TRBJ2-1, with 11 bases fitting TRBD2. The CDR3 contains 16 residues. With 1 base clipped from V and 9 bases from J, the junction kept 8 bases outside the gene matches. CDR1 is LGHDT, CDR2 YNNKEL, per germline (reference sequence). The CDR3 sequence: CASSQAPLAGGSEQFF. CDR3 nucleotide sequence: TGTGCCAGCAGCCAAGCTCCTCTAGCGGGAGGAAGTGAGCAGTTCTTC.

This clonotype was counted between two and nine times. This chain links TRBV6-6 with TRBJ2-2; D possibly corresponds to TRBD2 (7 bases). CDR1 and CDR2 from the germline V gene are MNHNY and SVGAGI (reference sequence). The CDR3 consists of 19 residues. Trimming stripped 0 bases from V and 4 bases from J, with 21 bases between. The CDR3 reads CASSYSKQGLLASTGELFF. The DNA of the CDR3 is TGTGCCAGCAGTTACTCGAAACAGGGACTATTGGCGAGCACCGGGGAGCTGTTTTTT.

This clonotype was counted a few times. Here the CDR3 DNA reads TGCAGCGCTAAACCTGGACAGGGGGGGGGGTACAATGAGCAGTTCTTC. Its protein product is CSAKPGQGGGYNEQFF. The rearrangement links TRBV29-1 to TRBJ2-1, with 10 bases lining up with TRBD1. V gave up 7 bases and J gave up 4 bases; unmatched junction bases: 13. The germline CDR1 and CDR2 sequences are SQVTM and ANQGSEA. There are 16 residues in the CDR3.

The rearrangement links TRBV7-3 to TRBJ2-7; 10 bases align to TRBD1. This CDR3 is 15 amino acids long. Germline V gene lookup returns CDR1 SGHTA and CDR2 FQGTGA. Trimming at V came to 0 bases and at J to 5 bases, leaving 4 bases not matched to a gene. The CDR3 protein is CASSLTRDRGDEQYF. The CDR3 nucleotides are TGTGCCAGCAGCTTAACTCGGGACAGGGGCGACGAGCAGTACTTC.

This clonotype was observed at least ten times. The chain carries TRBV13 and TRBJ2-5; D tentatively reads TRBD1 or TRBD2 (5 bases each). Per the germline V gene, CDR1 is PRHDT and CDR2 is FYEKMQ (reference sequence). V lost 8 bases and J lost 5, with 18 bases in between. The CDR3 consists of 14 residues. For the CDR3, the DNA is TGTGCCAGCCGAGATTCAGGGCGAGGGGAGACCCAGTACTTC. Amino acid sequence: CASRDSGRGETQYF.

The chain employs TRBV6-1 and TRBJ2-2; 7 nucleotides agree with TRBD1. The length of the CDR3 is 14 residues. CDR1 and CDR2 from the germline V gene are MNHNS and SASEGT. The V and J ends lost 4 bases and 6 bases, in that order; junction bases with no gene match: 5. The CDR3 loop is CASSGLTGSGELFF. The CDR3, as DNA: TGTGCCAGCAGTGGGCTGACAGGGTCCGGGGAGCTGTTTTTT.

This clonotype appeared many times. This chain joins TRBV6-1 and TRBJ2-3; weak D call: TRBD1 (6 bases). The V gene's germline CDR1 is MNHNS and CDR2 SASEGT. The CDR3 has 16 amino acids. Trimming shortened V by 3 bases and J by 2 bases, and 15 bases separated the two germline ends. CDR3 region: CASSDAGAILTDTQYF. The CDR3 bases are TGTGCCAGCAGTGATGCAGGGGCCATCCTCACAGATACGCAGTATTTT.

This CDR3 reads CSAPIAGSYNEQFF. In DNA form, the CDR3 reads TGCAGTGCCCCGATAGCGGGATCCTACAATGAGCAGTTCTTC. The chain is built from TRBV20-1 and TRBJ2-1, with 8 nucleotides matching TRBD2. The CDR3 consists of 14 residues. The germline V gene encodes CDR1 DFQATT and CDR2 SNEGSKA (reference sequence). Unmatched junction bases numbered 5, after V lost 6 bases and J lost 1 base.

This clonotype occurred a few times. The CDR3 protein is CSARSLETQYF. CDR3 in DNA: TGCAGTGCTAGAAGTCTGGAGACCCAGTACTTC. This chain links TRBV20-1 with TRBJ2-5; D ambiguous. V was trimmed by 2 bases and J by 5 bases, leaving 6 bases between them. Germline V CDR1 and CDR2: DFQATT, SNEGSKA (reference sequence). The CDR3 spans 11 residues.

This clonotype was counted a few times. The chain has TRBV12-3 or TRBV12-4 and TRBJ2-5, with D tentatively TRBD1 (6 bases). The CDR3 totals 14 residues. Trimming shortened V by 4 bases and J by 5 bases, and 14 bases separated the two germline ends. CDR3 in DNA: TGTGCCAGCAGTTCGGACAGTTGGGGGGAGACCCAGTACTTC. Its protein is CASSSDSWGETQYF.

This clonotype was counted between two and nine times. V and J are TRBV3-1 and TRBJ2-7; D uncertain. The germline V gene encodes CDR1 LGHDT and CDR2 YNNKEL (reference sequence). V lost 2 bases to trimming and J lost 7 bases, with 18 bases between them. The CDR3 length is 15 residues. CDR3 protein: CASSQNLRASEEQYF. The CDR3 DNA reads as TGTGCCAGCAGCCAAAACCTTAGGGCTAGTGAGGAGCAGTACTTC.

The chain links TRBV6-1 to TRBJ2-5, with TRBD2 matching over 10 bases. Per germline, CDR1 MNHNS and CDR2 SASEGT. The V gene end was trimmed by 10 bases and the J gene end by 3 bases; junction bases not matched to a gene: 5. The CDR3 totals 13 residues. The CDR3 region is CATSGSLEETQYF. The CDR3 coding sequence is TGTGCCACTAGCGGGAGTTTAGAAGAGACCCAGTACTTC.

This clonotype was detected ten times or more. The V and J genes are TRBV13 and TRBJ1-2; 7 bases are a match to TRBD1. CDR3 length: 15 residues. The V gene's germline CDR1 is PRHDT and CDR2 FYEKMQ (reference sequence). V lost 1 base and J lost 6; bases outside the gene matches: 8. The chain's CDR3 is CASSLANRGLDGYTF. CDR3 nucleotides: TGTGCCAGCAGCTTAGCAAACAGGGGATTAGATGGCTACACCTTC.

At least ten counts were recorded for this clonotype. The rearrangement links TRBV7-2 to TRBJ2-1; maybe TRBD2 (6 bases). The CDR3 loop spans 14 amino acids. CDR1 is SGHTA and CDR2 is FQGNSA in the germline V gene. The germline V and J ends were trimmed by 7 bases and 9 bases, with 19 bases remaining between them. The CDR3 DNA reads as TGTGCCAGCATGAGGGGCGCGGGGTTTGGTGAGCAGTTCTTC. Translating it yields CASMRGAGFGEQFF.

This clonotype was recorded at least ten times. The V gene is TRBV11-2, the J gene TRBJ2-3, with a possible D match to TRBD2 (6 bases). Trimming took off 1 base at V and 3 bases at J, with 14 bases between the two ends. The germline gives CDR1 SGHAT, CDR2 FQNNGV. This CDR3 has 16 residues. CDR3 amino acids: CASSLGRDWGTDTQYF. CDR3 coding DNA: TGTGCCAGCAGCTTAGGGCGGGATTGGGGGACAGATACGCAGTATTTT.

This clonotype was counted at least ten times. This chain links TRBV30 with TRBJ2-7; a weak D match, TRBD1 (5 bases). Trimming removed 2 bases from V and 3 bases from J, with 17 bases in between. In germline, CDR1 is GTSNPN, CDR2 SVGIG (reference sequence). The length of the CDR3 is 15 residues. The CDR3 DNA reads TGTGCCTGGAGTCACAGCCCACAGGTACGCTACGAGCAGTACTTC. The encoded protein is CAWSHSPQVRYEQYF.

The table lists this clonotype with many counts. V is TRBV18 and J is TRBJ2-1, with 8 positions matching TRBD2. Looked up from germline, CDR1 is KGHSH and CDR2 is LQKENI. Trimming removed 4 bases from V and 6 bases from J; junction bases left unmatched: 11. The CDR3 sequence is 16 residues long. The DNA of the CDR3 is TGTGCCAGCTCACTGAGACCCGGGACTAGTCGCAATGAGCAGTTCTTC. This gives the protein CASSLRPGTSRNEQFF.

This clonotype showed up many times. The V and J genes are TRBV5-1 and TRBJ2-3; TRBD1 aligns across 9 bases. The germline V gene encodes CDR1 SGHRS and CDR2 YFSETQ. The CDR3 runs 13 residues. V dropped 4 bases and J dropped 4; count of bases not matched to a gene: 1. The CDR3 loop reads CASSTGGADTQYF. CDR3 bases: TGCGCCAGCAGCACAGGGGGCGCAGATACGCAGTATTTT.

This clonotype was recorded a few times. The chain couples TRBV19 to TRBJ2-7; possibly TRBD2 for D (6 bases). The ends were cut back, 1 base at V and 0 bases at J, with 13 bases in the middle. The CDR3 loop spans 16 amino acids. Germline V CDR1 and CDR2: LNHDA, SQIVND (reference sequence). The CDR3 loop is CASSIGLAGYSYEQYF. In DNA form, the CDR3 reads TGTGCCAGTAGTATAGGTTTGGCGGGATACTCCTACGAGCAGTACTTC.

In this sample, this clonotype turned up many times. For the CDR3, the DNA is TGCAGTGTTGTCAAAGGGGGGGCTGAGCAGTTCTTC. Protein: CSVVKGGAEQFF. The V and J genes are TRBV20-1 and TRBJ2-1, with a tentative D call TRBD2 (7 bases). The V and J ends lost 7 bases and 9 bases respectively, with 16 bases between them. The length of the CDR3 is 12 residues. From germline, CDR1 is DFQATT and CDR2 SNEGSKA (reference sequence).

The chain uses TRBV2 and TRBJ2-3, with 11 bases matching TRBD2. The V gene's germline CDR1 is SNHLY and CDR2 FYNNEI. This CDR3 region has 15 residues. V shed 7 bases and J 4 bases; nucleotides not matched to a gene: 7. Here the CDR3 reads CASTTLAGAADTQYF. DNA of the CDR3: TGTGCCAGCACCACACTAGCGGGAGCCGCAGATACGCAGTATTTT.